These 5 T cell receptor beta chains originate from one sample sequenced in a study of Ad26.COV2.S vaccination and SARS-CoV-2 variants. Treatment noted: 15 to 20 received Ad26.COV2.S at low or high dose, single or two shots; several received placebo; per-sample allocation not given. Sampling was performed 63 days after the first vaccine or placebo injection. TCRdb's copy holds only in-frame clones and misses some; the assay was immunoSEQ multiplex PCR. The sample shows 400,000 to 500,000 clones, approximately 90% of them seen only once. This specimen consisted of peripheral blood, obtained in a trial of Ad26.COV2.S vaccine versus placebo. Source of these receptors: a person between 18 and 65 years old who received the Ad26.COV2.S COVID-19 vaccine or a placebo.

The J gene is TRBJ1-5, the V gene TRBV5-6; D unclear. V shed 0 bases and J shed 5 bases, with 12 bases lying between them. The germline V gene encodes CDR1 SGHDT and CDR2 YYEEEE. The CDR3 has 15 residues. CDR3 bases: TGTGCCAGCAGCTTGGGGGGTCTAAGTGATCAGCCCCAGCATTTT. Translating it yields CASSLGGLSDQPQHF.

The V gene is TRBV5-6, the J gene TRBJ1-5; D remains ambiguous. CDR1 SGHDT and CDR2 YYEEEE come from the germline V gene. The V end was cut by 0 bases, the J end by 7 bases, with 8 bases between. The CDR3 is 13 amino acids. DNA of the CDR3: TGTGCCAGCAGCTTGGAGAGAGACCAGCCCCAGCATTTT. Amino acid sequence: CASSLERDQPQHF.

V is TRBV2 and J is TRBJ2-1; D is uncertain. Trimming pared 4 bases from V and 8 bases from J, leaving 12 bases between. Germline V CDR1 and CDR2: SNHLY, FYNNEI. CDR3 size: 13 residues. This chain's CDR3 is CASSVQRSDEQFF. The CDR3 DNA sequence: TGTGCCAGCAGTGTTCAAAGGTCGGATGAGCAGTTCTTC.

The J gene is TRBJ1-2, the V gene TRBV30; D possibly corresponds to TRBD1 (6 bases). Per the germline V gene, CDR1 is GTSNPN and CDR2 is SVGIG (reference sequence). Trimming left V 5 bases short and J 8 bases short, with 21 bases between. The CDR3 covers 14 residues. The CDR3 nucleotides read TGTGCCTGGCCAAACCGGGACACGGCTGGGGGCTACACCTTC. Its translation is CAWPNRDTAGGYTF.

J is TRBJ2-5 and V is TRBV11-2; 7 nucleotides align to TRBD2. The CDR3 runs 15 residues. Germline values: CDR1 SGHAT, CDR2 FQNNGV. The junction had 4 bases not matched to a gene; V was cut back by 1 base and J by 2 bases. CDR3 nucleotides: TGTGCCAGCAGCTTAGCCGGGGGAGGGCAAGAGACCCAGTACTTC. Protein sequence: CASSLAGGGQETQYF.